The 27 T cell receptor beta chains listed next were all sequenced from one sample in a study of blood T cell repertoires in COVID-19. Repertoires were generated with immunoSEQ multiplex PCR, while TCRdb's copy carries only in-frame clones and drops some. Among approximately 180,000 clones, 70% to 90% were seen once, and the ten largest hold roughly 20%. The sequenced sample consisted of peripheral blood. The source of these receptors is a person aged 70 to 80 with COVID-19, enrolled during active disease.

The rearrangement uses TRBV3-1 (or the pseudogene TRBV3-2) and TRBJ1-2, with 7 bases identical to TRBD1. The CDR3 extends over 13 amino acids. The germline V gene has CDR1 LGHDT and CDR2 YNNKEL (reference sequence). V lost 0 bases and J lost 12; bases outside the gene matches: 7. The CDR3 reads CASSQDRTGSNTF. CDR3 in DNA: TGTGCCAGCAGCCAAGATCGGACAGGTTCGAACACCTTC.

The count of this clone is one. Sequence at one end of the junction differs from germline and may be a read error. The rearrangement uses TRBV10-3 and TRBJ1-5; no firm D call. CDR3 size: 14 residues. Germline loops: CDR1 ENHRY, CDR2 SYGVKD. CDR3 region: CAISKSGGSQPQHF. In DNA, the CDR3 is TGTGCCATCAGTAAGTCGGGAGGCAGTCAGCCCCAGCATTTT.

V and J are TRBV4-1 and TRBJ2-2; 7 bases agree with TRBD2. Germline V gene data show CDR1 as MGHRA and CDR2 as YSYEKL. The CDR3 is 16 amino acids. The J segment lost 8 bases and the V segment lost 4 bases, leaving 13 bases of the junction unmatched. The CDR3 sequence is CASSPKLASRTGELFF. The CDR3 bases are TGCGCCAGCAGCCCGAAACTAGCGTCACGCACTGGGGAGCTGTTTTTT.

The chain recombines TRBV15 with TRBJ1-3; 8 bases align to TRBD1. Germline V gives CDR1 LNHNV, CDR2 YYDKDF (reference sequence). The CDR3 sequence is 15 residues long. The ends lost 5 bases at V and 2 bases at J; junction bases unmatched: 5. CDR3 in amino acids: CATSLETGAGNTIYF. CDR3 DNA: TGTGCCACCAGCCTTGAGACAGGGGCTGGAAACACCATATATTTT.

This chain connects TRBV24-1 to TRBJ1-4; D call uncertain. V lost 7 bases and J 7 bases, leaving 12 bases between the germline ends. CDR3 length: 13 amino acids. The germline V gene has CDR1 KGHDR and CDR2 SFDVKD. CDR3 nucleotide sequence: TGTGCCACCAGCGACACTTGGTCTGAAAAACTGTTTTTT. This codes for CATSDTWSEKLFF.

The chain carries TRBV3-1 (or the pseudogene TRBV3-2) and TRBJ1-5; perhaps TRBD1 as D (6 bases). This CDR3 spans 14 amino acids. V was trimmed by 4 bases and J by 3 bases, leaving 10 bases between them. Germline V CDR1 and CDR2: LGHDT, YNNKEL (reference sequence). The chain's CDR3 is CASSLRTVNQPQHF. The DNA for the CDR3 is TGTGCCAGCAGCCTTAGGACAGTCAATCAGCCCCAGCATTTT.

This clone was counted only a few times. DNA for the CDR3: TGTGCCAGCAGTCCGACAGGCTTCTATGGCTACACCTTC. Translated, it gives CASSPTGFYGYTF. J is TRBJ1-2 and V is TRBV6-2 or TRBV6-3; maybe TRBD1 (6 bases). CDR3 size: 13 residues. Germline V CDR1 and CDR2: MNHEY, SVGEGT. Trimming shortened V by 5 bases and J by 4 bases, and 11 bases separated the two germline ends.

The CDR3 DNA reads as TGTGCCAGCAGCCCTCACCGGGGGAGTAATTCACCCCTCCACTTT. It encodes CASSPHRGSNSPLHF. The V and J genes are TRBV14 and TRBJ1-6; D may be TRBD1 (5 bases). The V end was cut by 4 bases, the J end by 6 bases, with 13 bases between. This CDR3 has 15 residues. CDR1 is SGHDN and CDR2 is FVKESK in the germline V gene.

The chain joins TRBV28 to TRBJ2-1; 8 nucleotides match TRBD1. CDR1 and CDR2 from the germline V gene are MDHEN and SYDVKM. Germline trimming cut 6 bases from V and 5 bases from J; bases unmatched to any gene: 15. The CDR3 sequence is 17 residues long. CDR3 nucleotide sequence: TGTGCCAGCAGCCGAAGGGGCTCAGGGGGCAGGAACAATGAGCAGTTCTTC. It is translated as CASSRRGSGGRNNEQFF. The full variable domain, completed using reference TRBV28 and TRBJ2-1, is DVKVTQSSRYLVKRTGEKVFLECVQDMDHENMFWYRQDPGLGLRLIYFSYDVKMKEKGDIPEGYSVSREKKERFSLILESASTNQTSMYLCASSRRGSGGRNNEQFFGPGTRLTVL.

The V gene is TRBV24-1, the J gene TRBJ2-1, with 7 bases fitting TRBD2. CDR3 size: 14 residues. Germline V gives CDR1 KGHDR, CDR2 SFDVKD. The V gene end was trimmed by 5 bases and the J gene end by 6 bases; junction bases not matched to a gene: 6. The CDR3 reads CATSGAGSLNEQFF. CDR3 DNA sequence: TGTGCCACCAGTGGAGCGGGGTCTCTCAATGAGCAGTTCTTC.

This sequence joins TRBV4-1 and TRBJ1-4; 9 nucleotides align to TRBD1. Germline values: CDR1 MGHRA, CDR2 YSYEKL. Unmatched junction bases numbered 9, after V lost 7 bases and J lost 6 bases. The length of the CDR3 is 15 residues. CDR3 region: CASTTSGTGYEKLFF. In DNA form, the CDR3 reads TGCGCCAGCACTACTTCCGGGACAGGGTATGAAAAACTGTTTTTT.

This chain uses TRBV24-1 with TRBJ1-1; 9 bases are a match to TRBD1. Germline values: CDR1 KGHDR, CDR2 SFDVKD. Unmatched junction bases numbered 9, after V lost 2 bases and J lost 6 bases. The CDR3 consists of 16 residues. CDR3 protein: CATSDSRDRANSEAFF. The CDR3 DNA reads as TGTGCCACCAGTGATTCCCGGGACAGGGCCAACTCTGAAGCTTTCTTT.

The chain couples TRBV2 to TRBJ2-2, with D possibly matching TRBD1 (6 bases). Germline V gene lookup returns CDR1 SNHLY and CDR2 FYNNEI. With 1 base removed from V and 4 bases from J, the gap between germline ends came to 10 bases. The CDR3 is 15 residues long. DNA of the CDR3: TGTGCCAGCAGTGAAGAGAGGGGGAGCACCGGGGAGCTGTTTTTT. Protein product: CASSEERGSTGELFF.

V gene TRBV3-1 (or the pseudogene TRBV3-2) combines with J gene TRBJ1-5; no clear D. Trimming pared 4 bases from V and 5 bases from J, leaving 9 bases between. The CDR3 runs to 13 residues. CDR1 and CDR2 (germline): LGHDT, YNNKEL (reference sequence). DNA of the CDR3: TGTGCCAGCAGCCTTAAACAGTATCAGCCCCAGCATTTT. It specifies CASSLKQYQPQHF.

The J gene is TRBJ1-1, the V gene TRBV5-1, with TRBD1 matching over 7 bases. In germline, CDR1 is SGHRS, CDR2 YFSETQ. The CDR3 consists of 16 residues. J was trimmed by 6 bases and V by 4 bases; bases with no gene match: 15. This CDR3 reads CASSPGRGRGTAEAFF. The CDR3 coding sequence is TGCGCCAGCAGCCCCGGGAGGGGGCGAGGTACAGCTGAAGCTTTCTTT.

V and J are TRBV4-1 and TRBJ1-2, with 7 nucleotides matching TRBD1. CDR3 length equals 16 residues. Germline V gene data show CDR1 as MGHRA and CDR2 as YSYEKL. V lost 0 bases, J lost 1 base, and 5 bases stayed unmatched. CDR3 sequence (DNA): TGCGCCAGCAGCCAAGATCAACAGGGGCTTAACTATGGCTACACCTTC. It translates to CASSQDQQGLNYGYTF.

The chain recombines TRBV4-1 with TRBJ2-1; D is perhaps TRBD2 (7 bases). This CDR3 is 19 amino acids long. Trimming removed 2 bases at V and 9 bases at J, with 29 bases between. The V gene's germline CDR1 is MGHRA and CDR2 YSYEKL. CDR3 coding DNA: TGCGCCAGCAGCCAACTGCAAGCCCGGGACCCAGGGAGGGGGGGTGAGCAGTTCTTC. This encodes CASSQLQARDPGRGGEQFF.

The chain uses TRBV2 and TRBJ2-1, with TRBD2 matching over 7 bases. Losses at the gene ends were 2 bases for V and 5 bases for J; bases not matched to a gene: 21. Per germline, CDR1 SNHLY and CDR2 FYNNEI. The CDR3 covers 20 residues. The CDR3 sequence is CASSETFFGGGDLANNEQFF. The DNA for the CDR3 is TGTGCCAGCAGTGAAACGTTTTTTGGTGGGGGGGACTTAGCAAACAATGAGCAGTTCTTC.

The chain has TRBV5-1 and TRBJ2-7; TRBD2 agrees at 10 bases. Losses at the gene ends were 4 bases for V and 4 bases for J; bases not matched to a gene: 11. This CDR3 spans 16 amino acids. The germline V gene encodes CDR1 SGHRS and CDR2 YFSETQ. CDR3 in DNA: TGCGCCAGCAGCCCAGCGGGAGGGACTATCGGTTACGAGCAGTACTTC. It specifies CASSPAGGTIGYEQYF.

The gene calls are TRBV3-1 (or the pseudogene TRBV3-2) and TRBJ2-5, with TRBD2 matching 9 bases. Germline V gene data show CDR1 as LGHDT and CDR2 as YNNKEL (reference sequence). Trimming removed 0 bases from V and 5 bases from J; junction bases left unmatched: 7. CDR3 size: 16 residues. The CDR3 sequence: CASSQEASGARETQYF. The CDR3 DNA reads TGTGCCAGCAGCCAAGAGGCTAGCGGGGCCCGGGAGACCCAGTACTTC.

The V and J genes are TRBV11-2 and TRBJ2-2, with TRBD2 identical over 9 bases. The germline V gene encodes CDR1 SGHAT and CDR2 FQNNGV. J lost 8 bases, V lost 2 bases, and 6 bases had no gene match. This CDR3 is built from 15 residues. DNA of the CDR3: TGTGCCAGCAGCTTACGGCGGGGGGGCCGTGGGGAGCTGTTTTTT. Its translation: CASSLRRGGRGELFF.

The chain employs TRBV7-2 and TRBJ1-5; 9 bases are shared with TRBD1. Trimming cost V 3 bases and J 6 bases; bases outside gene matches: 3. The CDR3 sequence is 14 residues long. Germline-derived CDR1 and CDR2 are SGHTA and FQGNSA. The chain's CDR3 is CASSFGQGSQPQHF. The CDR3 DNA reads TGTGCCAGCAGCTTCGGACAGGGGAGTCAGCCCCAGCATTTT.

This rearrangement joins TRBV10-1 to TRBJ2-5; the D is unclear. Trimming cost V 6 bases and J 2 bases, with 10 bases left between them. Germline V lookup: CDR1 WNHNN, CDR2 SYGVQD (reference sequence). This CDR3 contains 13 residues. CDR3 residues: CASRRVSQETQYF. DNA of the CDR3: TGCGCCAGCAGACGGGTCTCACAAGAGACCCAGTACTTC.

This chain uses TRBV6-5 with TRBJ1-2; 8 nucleotides agree with TRBD1. The CDR3 extends over 15 amino acids. The V and J ends lost 5 bases and 8 bases, in that order; junction bases with no gene match: 13. In germline, CDR1 is MNHEY, CDR2 SVGAGI. CDR3 protein: CASSPNRGGLGGYTF. CDR3 coding DNA: TGTGCCAGCAGTCCAAACAGGGGGGGCCTGGGAGGCTACACCTTC.

The chain couples TRBV7-8 to TRBJ2-5, with D maybe TRBD2 (6 bases). The CDR3 runs 16 residues. V lost 7 bases and J 2 bases, leaving 20 bases between the germline ends. Germline V gives CDR1 SGHVS, CDR2 FQNEAQ. The CDR3 loop reads CASTPAALARQETQYF. DNA for the CDR3: TGTGCCAGCACCCCCGCCGCCCTAGCGCGTCAAGAGACCCAGTACTTC.

J is TRBJ2-1 and V is TRBV29-1, with 11 bases matching TRBD2. J gave up 4 bases and V 6 bases, and 14 bases lay outside the gene matches. The germline V gene encodes CDR1 SQVTM and CDR2 ANQGSEA. The CDR3 is 17 amino acids. CDR3 sequence reads: CSVRLAGSPGKYNEQFF. DNA of the CDR3: TGCAGCGTCCGACTAGCGGGGAGCCCAGGGAAATACAATGAGCAGTTCTTC.

The gene calls are TRBV10-3 and TRBJ2-3, with TRBD2 identical over 10 bases. CDR1 and CDR2 (germline): ENHRY, SYGVKD. The length of the CDR3 is 14 residues. The ends lost 10 bases at V and 4 bases at J; junction bases unmatched: 8. In nucleotides, the CDR3 is TGTGCCACCGCTGGGACTAGCGTTGCAGATACGCAGTATTTT. Its translation is CATAGTSVADTQYF.